This passage covers 32 T cell receptor beta chains from one sample sequenced in a study of neurological immune-mediated disorders. Using its own MiXCR run on the 5' RACE reads, TCRdb lists one record per CDR3 protein. The table lists approximately 52,000 distinct CDR3 sequences, about 3.5% of them singletons. The sequencing sample was made of PBMCs. Receptors originate from a man in his forties or fifties with multiple sclerosis.

This clonotype was seen only a few times. The V gene is TRBV4-1, the J gene TRBJ1-2, with 11 bases matching TRBD1. This CDR3 is built from 17 residues. The junction had 13 bases not matched to a gene; V was cut back by 3 bases and J by 7 bases. Germline lookup yields CDR1 MGHRA and CDR2 YSYEKL. The CDR3 reads CASSQEGERTGGGGYTF. CDR3 DNA: TGCGCCAGCAGCCAGGAGGGCGAAAGGACAGGGGGCGGTGGCTACACCTTC.

In its sample, this clonotype was seen a few times. This rearrangement joins TRBV12-3 or TRBV12-4 to TRBJ1-5, with D unresolved. This CDR3 spans 12 amino acids. Trimming left V 3 bases short and J 11 bases short, with 11 bases between. In nucleotides, the CDR3 is TGTGCCAGCAGTTTGGATGCCTCGGCCCAGCATTTT. This codes for CASSLDASAQHF.

This clonotype was picked up a small number of times. This could be a read error, since a much larger clone is one nucleotide away. The chain uses TRBV15 and TRBJ1-5; 10 bases are shared with TRBD1. The CDR3 runs to 19 residues. CDR1 and CDR2 from the germline V gene are LNHNV and YYDKDF (reference sequence). V trimming: 4 bases; J trimming: 3 bases; junction bases outside the gene matches: 15. CDR3 in amino acids: CATSTEAPGTGDINQPQHF. The DNA for the CDR3 is TGTGCCACCAGCACCGAGGCCCCCGGGACAGGGGACATCAATCAGCCCCAGCATTTT.

This clonotype turned up a few times. A much larger clonotype is one base distant, so this may be a read error. This sequence joins TRBV7-2 and TRBJ2-3, with D perhaps assigned TRBD1 or TRBD2 (5 bases each). This CDR3 comprises 16 residues. Germline V gene data show CDR1 as SGHTA and CDR2 as FQGNSA. V was cut by 5 bases and J by 4 bases, with 19 bases left in between. The CDR3 DNA is TGTGCCAGCAGCCCTTGGATGTTAGTGGGGGCAGATACGCAGTATTTT. Protein product: CASSPWMLVGADTQYF.

The sample holds many counts of this clonotype. V is TRBV5-1 and J is TRBJ1-1; 9 bases line up with TRBD1. J gave up 3 bases and V 3 bases, and 3 bases lay outside the gene matches. Germline V CDR1 and CDR2: SGHRS, YFSETQ. The CDR3 runs to 14 residues. The CDR3 coding sequence is TGCGCCAGCAGCTCCGGGACAGGGTACACTGAAGCTTTCTTT. It is translated as CASSSGTGYTEAFF.

This clonotype was seen repeatedly, ten times or more. The chain has TRBV6-5 and TRBJ1-3; possible D gene TRBD1, 5 bases. The germline V gene encodes CDR1 MNHEY and CDR2 SVGAGI. Trimming cost V 2 bases and J 2 bases, with 7 bases left between them. This CDR3 has 14 amino acids. The CDR3 sequence: CASSYVGAGNTIYF. DNA of the CDR3: TGTGCCAGCAGTTACGTAGGGGCTGGAAACACCATATATTTT.

This clonotype was counted many times. The chain uses TRBV12-3 or TRBV12-4 and TRBJ2-2; no firm D call. There are 14 residues in the CDR3. V lost 4 bases and J lost 0, with 6 bases in between. CDR3 sequence: CASSSTSNTGELFF. CDR3 nucleotides: TGTGCCAGCAGTTCCACCTCGAACACCGGGGAGCTGTTTTTT.

This chain links TRBV18 with TRBJ1-1; D not resolved. Germline V gene data show CDR1 as KGHSH and CDR2 as LQKENI. The CDR3 is 16 residues long. Trimming removed 4 bases at V and 4 bases at J, with 19 bases between. CDR3 DNA sequence: TGTGCCAGCTCACTTACCGGGCCCTCAACAAGCACTGAAGCTTTCTTT. Translating it yields CASSLTGPSTSTEAFF. Looking up the rest from reference TRBV18 and TRBJ1-1 gives the full variable domain: NAGVMQNPRHLVRRRGQEARLRCSPMKGHSHVYWYRQLPEEGLKFMVYLQKENIIDESGMPKERFSAEFPKEGPSILRIQQVVRGDSAAYFCASSLTGPSTSTEAFFGQGTRLTVV.

This clonotype was counted many times. The chain carries TRBV20-1 and TRBJ1-1, with D hard to call. The germline gives CDR1 DFQATT, CDR2 SNEGSKA (reference sequence). The CDR3 sequence is 14 residues long. Trimming removed 6 bases from V and 1 base from J, with 15 bases in between. CDR3 sequence reads: CSARTYTGNTEAFF. CDR3 in DNA: TGCAGTGCGAGGACCTACACGGGGAACACTGAAGCTTTCTTT.

This clonotype was recorded many times. The chain combines TRBV7-2 with TRBJ2-2; 14 nucleotides align to TRBD2. V trimming: 8 bases; J trimming: 0 bases; junction bases outside the gene matches: 2. From germline, CDR1 is SGHTA and CDR2 FQGNSA. CDR3 length: 16 residues. The chain's CDR3 is CASGTSGGANTGELFF. CDR3 bases: TGTGCCAGCGGGACTAGCGGGGGCGCGAACACCGGGGAGCTGTTTTTT. The whole variable domain, remainder taken from reference TRBV7-2 and TRBJ2-2, is GAGVSQSPSNKVTEKGKDVELRCDPISGHTALYWYRQSLGQGLEFLIYFQGNSAPDKSGLPSDRFSAERTGGSVSTLTIQRTQQEDSAVYLCASGTSGGANTGELFFGEGSRLTVL.

This clonotype was recorded many times. CDR3 DNA sequence: TGTGCCAGCAGTTTGGGGGGAACTAGGGGCACAGATACGCAGTATTTT. Its protein product is CASSLGGTRGTDTQYF. V and J are TRBV12-3 or TRBV12-4 and TRBJ2-3, with D tentatively TRBD2 (6 bases). The CDR3 sequence is 16 residues long. V was pared by 3 bases and J by 1 base, with 14 bases between.

This clonotype was found many times. This chain uses TRBV9 with TRBJ2-3; TRBD1 agrees at 8 bases. The CDR3 loop spans 15 amino acids. With 2 bases clipped from V and 4 bases from J, the junction kept 6 bases outside the gene matches. Germline V CDR1 and CDR2: SGDLS, YYNGEE. In DNA form, the CDR3 reads TGTGCCAGCAGCGTGACAGGGGACCGCTCAGATACGCAGTATTTT. Protein: CASSVTGDRSDTQYF.

This clonotype occurred many times. The chain recombines TRBV5-6 with TRBJ2-2; D remains ambiguous. This CDR3 is 13 amino acids long. Trimming shortened V by 1 base and J by 7 bases, and 8 bases separated the two germline ends. Germline CDR1 and CDR2: SGHDT and YYEEEE. CDR3 region: CASSLTIHGELFF. The CDR3 nucleotides read TGTGCCAGCAGCTTGACAATACACGGGGAGCTGTTTTTT.

This clonotype was counted a few times. This chain connects TRBV12-3 or TRBV12-4 to TRBJ1-4; D gene unclear. The V end was cut by 5 bases, the J end by 3 bases, with 10 bases between. This CDR3 contains 14 residues. The CDR3 DNA sequence: TGTGCCAGCAGTCGCGGGGTACCTAATGAAAAACTGTTTTTT. Translated, it gives CASSRGVPNEKLFF.

At least ten counts were recorded for this clonotype. CDR3 sequence reads: CASSLLGWGTGDTQYF. The CDR3 coding sequence is TGTGCCAGCAGCTTATTGGGCTGGGGGACGGGGGATACGCAGTATTTT. V is TRBV7-6 and J is TRBJ2-3; D may be TRBD1 or TRBD2 (5 bases each). V was cut by 2 bases and J by 6 bases, with 18 bases left in between. The germline gives CDR1 SGHVS, CDR2 FNYEAQ. The CDR3 is 16 amino acids.

The table lists this clonotype with a few counts. A junction end diverges from the germline sequence, so it may reflect a read error. The rearrangement joins TRBV5-1 to TRBJ1-6; unclear D gene. Germline lookup yields CDR1 SGHRS and CDR2 YFSETQ. This CDR3 region has 14 residues. The DNA of the CDR3 is TGCGCCAGCAGCTTGGAACAGTATAATTCACCCCTCAACTTT. Its protein is CASSLEQYNSPLNF.

Details on this clonotype: A much more abundant neighbour one base away suggests this may be a read error. J is TRBJ2-3 and V is TRBV6-6; D unresolved. The V gene's germline CDR1 is MNHNY and CDR2 SVGAGI (reference sequence). Between the trimmed V and J ends, which lost 6 bases and 5 bases, there was a span of 6 bases. The CDR3 totals 11 residues. Here the CDR3 reads CASRNLDTQYF. The CDR3 coding sequence is TGTGCCAGCAGAAACCTAGATACGCAGTATTTT.

This clonotype was found many times. V gene TRBV4-2 combines with J gene TRBJ2-1; 8 bases align to TRBD2. The CDR3 loop spans 16 amino acids. CDR1 and CDR2 (germline): LGHNA, YNFKEQ. With V trimmed by 0 bases and J by 3 bases, 4 bases remained unmatched. This CDR3 is CASSQDMGLGYNEQFF. CDR3 DNA sequence: TGTGCCAGCAGCCAAGATATGGGACTAGGCTACAATGAGCAGTTCTTC.

This clonotype was counted ten times or more. The chain uses TRBV7-8 and TRBJ2-5, with TRBD1 matching 7 bases. The CDR3 extends over 13 amino acids. Germline V gene data show CDR1 as SGHVS and CDR2 as FQNEAQ. The V and J ends lost 5 bases and 2 bases, in that order; junction bases with no gene match: 2. Here the CDR3 reads CASSPGQQETQYF. The DNA for the CDR3 is TGTGCCAGCAGCCCGGGACAGCAAGAGACCCAGTACTTC.

This clonotype was seen many times. The chain combines TRBV3-1 with TRBJ2-1, with a tentative D call TRBD2 (6 bases). V shed 1 base and J shed 9 bases, with 10 bases lying between them. Per the germline V gene, CDR1 is LGHDT and CDR2 is YNNKEL (reference sequence). The CDR3 is 13 amino acids. CDR3 sequence: CASSQARGLEQFF. The CDR3 DNA reads as TGTGCCAGCAGCCAAGCCCGGGGACTTGAGCAGTTCTTC.

This clonotype was counted ten times or more. This chain uses TRBV14 with TRBJ2-1; perhaps D is TRBD1 or TRBD2 (5 bases each). The CDR3 sequence is 15 residues long. Germline CDR1 is SGHDN and CDR2 is FVKESK. V lost 4 bases and J 8 bases, leaving 18 bases between the germline ends. CDR3: CASSPGDPLYDEQFF. DNA for the CDR3: TGTGCCAGCAGCCCCGGGGACCCTCTTTACGATGAGCAGTTCTTC.

This clonotype was counted ten times or more. The CDR3 loop reads CSASPTRISYNEQFF. CDR3 coding DNA: TGCAGTGCTTCTCCGACTCGAATCTCCTACAATGAGCAGTTCTTC. The chain has TRBV20-1 and TRBJ2-1, with D unclear. The germline gives CDR1 DFQATT, CDR2 SNEGSKA (reference sequence). The ends were cut back, 5 bases at V and 0 bases at J, with 14 bases in the middle. This CDR3 spans 15 amino acids.

This clonotype was observed at least ten times. The rearrangement uses TRBV12-3 or TRBV12-4 and TRBJ1-1; D perhaps matches TRBD1 (5 bases). The V gene lost 3 bases and the J gene lost 1 base, with 12 bases spanning the gap. CDR3 size: 15 residues. CDR3 in amino acids: CASSFFGTGNTEAFF. The CDR3 DNA reads TGTGCCAGCAGTTTTTTTGGGACGGGGAACACTGAAGCTTTCTTT.

A word on this clonotype: A much larger clone is a single base away; this may be a read error. The CDR3: CASSLDGSSYNSPLNF. CDR3 nucleotide sequence: TGCGCCAGCAGCTTGGATGGGAGCTCCTATAATTCACCCCTCAACTTT. This sequence joins TRBV5-1 and TRBJ1-6; D remains ambiguous. Germline V gives CDR1 SGHRS, CDR2 YFSETQ. The length of the CDR3 is 16 residues.

This clonotype was seen a handful of times. Relative to the germline gene, one junction end is altered; a read error may explain this. The chain has TRBV20-1 and TRBJ1-6, with 12 bases aligning to TRBD1. CDR1 is DFQATT, CDR2 SNEGSKA, per germline (reference sequence). The CDR3 sequence is 16 residues long. CDR3 loop: CSARTGTGGSNSPLNF. The CDR3, as DNA: TGCAGTGCTCGTACCGGGACAGGGGGCAGTAATTCACCCCTCAACTTT.

This clonotype has a handful of counts. This sequence joins TRBV24-1 and TRBJ2-3; D gene unclear. CDR1 is KGHDR and CDR2 is SFDVKD in the germline V gene. Trimming removed 10 bases at V and 4 bases at J, with 8 bases between. This CDR3 has 11 amino acids. The CDR3 loop reads CATKGSDTQYF. CDR3 bases: TGTGCCACGAAGGGTTCAGATACGCAGTATTTT.

This clonotype was observed many times. The chain employs TRBV4-1 and TRBJ1-2; D might be TRBD1 (5 bases). CDR1 and CDR2 (germline): MGHRA, YSYEKL. The V and J ends lost 0 bases and 7 bases respectively, with 18 bases between them. CDR3 length equals 16 residues. The CDR3 DNA is TGCGCCAGCAGCCAAGAATGGCAGGGTAATTACCCTGGCTACACCTTC. It yields the protein CASSQEWQGNYPGYTF.

The table lists this clonotype with many counts. This chain's CDR3 is CAAGEDQPQHF. The CDR3 bases are TGTGCCGCAGGGGAAGACCAGCCCCAGCATTTT. The chain is built from TRBV7-9 and TRBJ1-5; TRBD1 is a possible D gene (6 bases). V was cut by 11 bases and J by 7 bases, with 12 bases left in between. Germline lookup yields CDR1 SEHNR and CDR2 FQNEAQ (reference sequence). This CDR3 is built from 11 residues.

Concerning this clonotype: A much larger clone differs from this one at a single base, so this may be a read error. The genes are TRBV4-1 and TRBJ2-2; 13 bases map to TRBD2. The length of the CDR3 is 17 residues. V trimming: 3 bases; J trimming: 2 bases; junction bases outside the gene matches: 3. The germline V gene has CDR1 MGHRA and CDR2 YSYEKL. CDR3 region: CASSQGLAGINTGELFF. The CDR3 coding sequence is TGCGCCAGCAGCCAGGGACTAGCGGGAATAAACACCGGGGAGCTGTTTTTT.

This chain joins TRBV5-5 and TRBJ2-3; D perhaps matches TRBD2 (5 bases). Germline CDR1 and CDR2: SGHKS and YYEKEE (reference sequence). Trimming removed 1 base from V and 0 bases from J, with 6 bases in between. The CDR3 has 14 residues. The CDR3 is CASSLWTSTDTQYF. CDR3 nucleotides: TGTGCCAGCAGCTTGTGGACTAGCACAGATACGCAGTATTTT.

This clonotype was seen many times. The chain carries TRBV20-1 and TRBJ2-1, with a weak D call TRBD2 (5 bases). The germline V gene encodes CDR1 DFQATT and CDR2 SNEGSKA (reference sequence). Trimming removed 6 bases from V and 4 bases from J, with 16 bases in between. The CDR3 loop spans 14 amino acids. In nucleotides, the CDR3 is TGCAGTGCCGGGGTCGGGGTTCTGTACAATGAGCAGTTCTTC. As protein: CSAGVGVLYNEQFF.

There are many counts of this clonotype. The chain couples TRBV7-9 to TRBJ2-7; 10 bases align to TRBD2. The CDR3 runs 16 residues. V was clipped by 4 bases and J by 5 bases; unmatched bases: 11. Germline lookup yields CDR1 SEHNR and CDR2 FQNEAQ (reference sequence). The CDR3 DNA sequence: TGTGCCAGCAGCTCCCCCCAAGCGGGGGGGCCCGACGAGCAGTACTTC. Translation gives CASSSPQAGGPDEQYF.